These T cell receptor beta chains were read from a single sample in a study of vaccination and CD4 T cells after COVID-19. No antigens are known for them. TCRdb ran MiXCR on the PCR reads and lists one entry per CDR3 protein. The sample yields about 15,000 distinct CDR3 sequences, roughly 50% seen once. The sample was CD4+ T cells from blood, cultured in vitro. Source of these receptors: a human donor who had recovered from COVID-19. Each CDR3 is given with its conserved first and last residue. The D gene is left open where the match is weak. The listing skips clone size in some rows; elsewhere it reads once, few, many or a size class.

v_call: TRBV5-4
d_call: TRBD2
j_call: TRBJ2-7
clone_size: few
cdr3_nt: TGTGCCAGCAGCGGTAGCGGGACTCTGACCTACGAGCAGTACTTC
cdr3_aa: CASSGSGTLTYEQYF

v_call: TRBV24-1
d_call: -
j_call: TRBJ2-2
clone_size: few
cdr3_nt: TGTGCCACGAGAGGACAGGGCCGGGAGGCCGGGGAGCTGTTTTTT
cdr3_aa: CATRGQGREAGELFF

v_call: TRBV6-1
d_call: -
j_call: TRBJ1-5
clone_size: -
cdr3_nt: TGTGCCAGCATGGTGCCGGGGAATAGCAATCAGCCCCAGCATTTT
cdr3_aa: CASMVPGNSNQPQHF

v_call: TRBV27
d_call: -
j_call: TRBJ2-5
clone_size: few
cdr3_nt: TGTGCCAGCCGAAGACCGGGGTCTCTGGGGACCCAGTACTTC
cdr3_aa: CASRRPGSLGTQYF

v_call: TRBV12-3/TRBV12-4
d_call: TRBD1
j_call: TRBJ2-7
clone_size: few
cdr3_nt: TGTGCCAGCAGTCGGGACAGAGCGTACGAGCAGTACTTC
cdr3_aa: CASSRDRAYEQYF

v_call: TRBV11-2
d_call: -
j_call: TRBJ2-7
clone_size: -
cdr3_nt: TGTGCCAGCAGCGTGATACCCGGCTCGCGGGCACTCTACGAGCAGTACTTC
cdr3_aa: CASSVIPGSRALYEQYF

v_call: TRBV30
d_call: TRBD1
j_call: TRBJ1-2
clone_size: -
cdr3_nt: TGTGCCTGGAGTGTGGAGGGACAGGGGGTTGATTATGGCTACACCTTC
cdr3_aa: CAWSVEGQGVDYGYTF

v_call: TRBV15
d_call: TRBD1
j_call: TRBJ1-1
clone_size: -
cdr3_nt: TGTGCCACCAGCAGGACAGGGGAAGCTTTCTTT
cdr3_aa: CATSRTGEAFF

v_call: TRBV20-1
d_call: TRBD1
j_call: TRBJ1-1
clone_size: few
cdr3_nt: TGCAGTGCTAGAGGGCTGACAGGGGGCACTGAAGCTTTCTTT
cdr3_aa: CSARGLTGGTEAFF

v_call: TRBV28
d_call: -
j_call: TRBJ1-5
clone_size: -
cdr3_nt: TGTGCCAGCAGTTTTGGTGGGCAGGGTCAGCCCCAGCATTTT
cdr3_aa: CASSFGGQGQPQHF

v_call: TRBV20-1
d_call: TRBD2
j_call: TRBJ2-7
clone_size: -
cdr3_nt: TGCAGTGCTCCAGCGGGAGGGTCCTACGAGCAGTACTTC
cdr3_aa: CSAPAGGSYEQYF

v_call: TRBV6-2/TRBV6-3
d_call: -
j_call: TRBJ1-2
clone_size: -
cdr3_nt: TGTGCCAGCAGTTACTCACGATCAGGGCTAGATGGCTACACCTTC
cdr3_aa: CASSYSRSGLDGYTF

v_call: TRBV2
d_call: -
j_call: TRBJ1-2
clone_size: -
cdr3_nt: TGTGCCAGCAGTGAAAGGCGGGCAGCCGTTGGCTACACCTTC
cdr3_aa: CASSERRAAVGYTF

v_call: TRBV2
d_call: -
j_call: TRBJ2-1
clone_size: -
cdr3_nt: TGTGCCATCCCCAACCGAGCGGGCGATGAGCAGTTCTTC
cdr3_aa: CAIPNRAGDEQFF

v_call: TRBV7-2
d_call: -
j_call: TRBJ1-2
clone_size: -
cdr3_nt: TGTGCCAGCAGCCCCGGGAAGGACATCGTATCGATTTTC
cdr3_aa: CASSPGKDIVSIF

v_call: TRBV21-1
d_call: -
j_call: TRBJ1-5
clone_size: few
cdr3_nt: TGTGCCAGCAGCAAGGCCGCTAACAGCAATCAGCCCCAGCATTTT
cdr3_aa: CASSKAANSNQPQHF

v_call: TRBV2
d_call: TRBD2
j_call: TRBJ2-7
clone_size: few
cdr3_nt: TGTGCCAGCAGGACCCGGGGGGGAACCTACGAGCAGTACTTC
cdr3_aa: CASRTRGGTYEQYF

v_call: TRBV7-9
d_call: -
j_call: TRBJ1-2
clone_size: -
cdr3_nt: TGTGCCAGCAGCTCACAACAGGGCAACTATGGCTACACCTTC
cdr3_aa: CASSSQQGNYGYTF

v_call: TRBV7-2
d_call: -
j_call: TRBJ2-7
clone_size: -
cdr3_nt: TGTGCCAGCAGCTTAGATAGCATGTACGAGCAGTACTTC
cdr3_aa: CASSLDSMYEQYF

v_call: TRBV28
d_call: TRBD1
j_call: TRBJ1-5
clone_size: once
cdr3_nt: TGTGCCAGCACTCCGGACAGGGGAAAAAGAGGCAGCAATCAGCCCCAGCATTTT
cdr3_aa: CASTPDRGKRGSNQPQHF

v_call: TRBV27
d_call: -
j_call: TRBJ1-5
clone_size: -
cdr3_nt: TGTGCCAGCAGTTCCTTAGGGGGGCTAGTTAGCAATCAGCCCCAGCATTTT
cdr3_aa: CASSSLGGLVSNQPQHF

v_call: TRBV7-9
d_call: -
j_call: TRBJ2-3
clone_size: -
cdr3_nt: TGTGCCAGCAGCCTCGGGACGGTTAACACAGATACGCAGTATTTT
cdr3_aa: CASSLGTVNTDTQYF

v_call: TRBV5-4
d_call: TRBD1
j_call: TRBJ1-2
clone_size: -
cdr3_nt: TGTGCCAGCAGCCTGGGGACAGGGAACTATGGCTACACCTTC
cdr3_aa: CASSLGTGNYGYTF

v_call: TRBV7-8
d_call: TRBD2
j_call: TRBJ2-5
clone_size: -
cdr3_nt: TGTGCCAGCAGCATCTATCGGACTAGCGGGAGTACGGAGACCCAGTACTTC
cdr3_aa: CASSIYRTSGSTETQYF

v_call: TRBV6-5
d_call: TRBD1
j_call: TRBJ2-2
clone_size: -
cdr3_nt: TGTGCCAGCAGTTACTATTCCCAAAGACAGGGATACACCGGGGAGCTGTTTTTT
cdr3_aa: CASSYYSQRQGYTGELFF

v_call: TRBV28
d_call: TRBD1
j_call: TRBJ2-3
clone_size: -
cdr3_nt: TGTGCCAGCAGTTTAACCGGGGACAGAAGCACAGATACGCAGTATTTT
cdr3_aa: CASSLTGDRSTDTQYF

v_call: TRBV6-5
d_call: TRBD1
j_call: TRBJ1-3
clone_size: -
cdr3_nt: TGTGCCAGCAGTTACCCGACCGGGACAGGGAGACTGGGGGACACCATATATTTT
cdr3_aa: CASSYPTGTGRLGDTIYF

v_call: TRBV5-4
d_call: TRBD1
j_call: TRBJ1-5
clone_size: once
cdr3_nt: TGTGCCAGCAGCTTGACCCCGGGACAGGGCAATCAGCCCCAGCATTTT
cdr3_aa: CASSLTPGQGNQPQHF

v_call: TRBV2
d_call: -
j_call: TRBJ2-3
clone_size: -
cdr3_nt: TGTGCCAGCAGCCAGCAGGGAATGGGGACAGATACGCAGTATTTT
cdr3_aa: CASSQQGMGTDTQYF

v_call: TRBV20-1
d_call: -
j_call: TRBJ2-7
clone_size: -
cdr3_nt: TGCAGTGCTAGAATCCAGGGGACCTCCTACGAGCAGTACTTC
cdr3_aa: CSARIQGTSYEQYF

v_call: TRBV4-1
d_call: -
j_call: TRBJ2-4
clone_size: -
cdr3_nt: -
cdr3_aa: CASTNQTSMYLCVSTDGAKNIQYF

v_call: TRBV20-1
d_call: -
j_call: TRBJ1-2
clone_size: few
cdr3_nt: TGCAGTGCTAGAGATCGGACAAACCCTGGGGGTTCTAACTATGGCTACACCTTC
cdr3_aa: CSARDRTNPGGSNYGYTF

v_call: TRBV27
d_call: -
j_call: TRBJ2-3
clone_size: -
cdr3_nt: TGTGCCAGCAGTACAATAAGGAGCACAGATACGCAGTATTTT
cdr3_aa: CASSTIRSTDTQYF

v_call: TRBV4-1
d_call: TRBD2
j_call: TRBJ2-3
clone_size: -
cdr3_nt: TGCGCCAGCAGCCGGACTAGTTCGACAGATACGCAGTATTTT
cdr3_aa: CASSRTSSTDTQYF

v_call: TRBV7-9
d_call: -
j_call: TRBJ1-1
clone_size: -
cdr3_nt: TGTGCCAGCAGCCTAACTCGGGCCACGAACACTGAAGCTTTCTTT
cdr3_aa: CASSLTRATNTEAFF

v_call: TRBV6-1
d_call: -
j_call: TRBJ2-5
clone_size: -
cdr3_nt: TGTGCCAGCAGGCTTTCGGGGGGCGTGGAGACCCAGTACTTC
cdr3_aa: CASRLSGGVETQYF

v_call: TRBV27
d_call: TRBD1
j_call: TRBJ1-5
clone_size: few
cdr3_nt: TGTGCCAGCAGTTTTACAGGGGGCATCAATCAGCCCCAGCATTTT
cdr3_aa: CASSFTGGINQPQHF

v_call: TRBV27
d_call: TRBD1
j_call: TRBJ1-1
clone_size: -
cdr3_nt: TGTGCCAGCAGTCCGGGACAGAGGGCCACTGAAGCTTTCTTT
cdr3_aa: CASSPGQRATEAFF

v_call: TRBV7-2
d_call: -
j_call: TRBJ2-7
clone_size: -
cdr3_nt: TGTGCCAGCAGCTTATCTGTGGGGTACGAGCAGTACTTC
cdr3_aa: CASSLSVGYEQYF

v_call: TRBV20-1
d_call: TRBD1
j_call: TRBJ1-5
clone_size: few
cdr3_nt: TGCAGTGCCAGCGGACAGGGGTCACGTCTGAGCAATCAGCCCCAGCATTTT
cdr3_aa: CSASGQGSRLSNQPQHF

v_call: TRBV10-3
d_call: TRBD2
j_call: TRBJ2-7
clone_size: -
cdr3_nt: TGTGCCATCAGTGAGAGGGGCGGGGGGAGCTCCTACGAGCAGTACTTC
cdr3_aa: CAISERGGGSSYEQYF

v_call: TRBV29-1
d_call: TRBD1
j_call: TRBJ1-1
clone_size: -
cdr3_nt: TGCAGCGTTGAAAAATTTGGGACAGGCATCAACACTGAAGCTTTCTTT
cdr3_aa: CSVEKFGTGINTEAFF

v_call: TRBV12-3/TRBV12-4
d_call: -
j_call: TRBJ1-1
clone_size: -
cdr3_nt: TGTGCCAGCAGGCCCGGCGGAACCCACACTGAAGCTTTCTTT
cdr3_aa: CASRPGGTHTEAFF

v_call: TRBV20-1
d_call: -
j_call: TRBJ1-1
clone_size: -
cdr3_nt: TGCAGTGCTAAGGAGCGTGGAGCTTTCTTT
cdr3_aa: CSAKERGAFF

v_call: TRBV14
d_call: TRBD1
j_call: TRBJ1-2
clone_size: medium-sized
cdr3_nt: TGTGCCAGCAGCTCGAGACAGGGAAACCTCTATGGCTACACCTTC
cdr3_aa: CASSSRQGNLYGYTF

v_call: TRBV6-2/TRBV6-3
d_call: -
j_call: TRBJ2-3
clone_size: -
cdr3_nt: TGTGCCAGCAGCTGCCCTCCAGATACGCAGTATTTT
cdr3_aa: CASSCPPDTQYF

v_call: TRBV5-1
d_call: TRBD2
j_call: TRBJ2-2
clone_size: -
cdr3_nt: TGCGCCAGCAGCTTGGGGACTAGCGGGACGGGGGAGCTGTTTTTT
cdr3_aa: CASSLGTSGTGELFF

v_call: TRBV10-3
d_call: -
j_call: TRBJ2-7
clone_size: -
cdr3_nt: TGTGCCATCAGTGAGGCAGCCTTATACAACAGTCTCGAGCAGTACTTC
cdr3_aa: CAISEAALYNSLEQYF

v_call: TRBV7-8
d_call: TRBD2
j_call: TRBJ2-7
clone_size: -
cdr3_nt: TGTGCCAGCAGCCGGACTAGCGTCGTATACGAGCAGTACTTC
cdr3_aa: CASSRTSVVYEQYF

v_call: TRBV6-1
d_call: -
j_call: TRBJ1-1
clone_size: few
cdr3_nt: TGTGCCAGCCGGACCCGAGGGGACACCACTGAAGCTTTCTTT
cdr3_aa: CASRTRGDTTEAFF

v_call: TRBV20-1
d_call: -
j_call: TRBJ1-2
clone_size: few
cdr3_nt: TGCAGTGAAGAGGGTCAGAGCTATGGCTACACCTTC
cdr3_aa: CSEEGQSYGYTF

v_call: TRBV5-4
d_call: -
j_call: TRBJ2-7
clone_size: -
cdr3_nt: TGTGCCAGCAGCTTGGCCGGGAGCGGTTCCTACGAGCAGTACTTC
cdr3_aa: CASSLAGSGSYEQYF

v_call: TRBV24-1
d_call: TRBD1
j_call: TRBJ2-3
clone_size: -
cdr3_nt: TGTGCCACCAGTGATTGGGGACAGGGGGGTGTCGATACGCAGTATTTT
cdr3_aa: CATSDWGQGGVDTQYF

v_call: TRBV7-2
d_call: TRBD1
j_call: TRBJ1-1
clone_size: few
cdr3_nt: TGTGCCAGCAGCTTACAGGGGGCGAAGACTGAAGCTTTCTTT
cdr3_aa: CASSLQGAKTEAFF

v_call: TRBV19
d_call: -
j_call: TRBJ1-2
clone_size: -
cdr3_nt: TGTGCCAGTAGTATTGGGGCAGGGATCTATGGCTACACCTTC
cdr3_aa: CASSIGAGIYGYTF